This entry describes one T cell receptor beta chain. The germline gene is not matched at one end of the junction; a read error may be the cause. These data originate in a study of shared clonotypes between healthy human individuals. The genomic DNA of each subset was split evenly across several immunoSEQ plates. As originally analysed: Filtering differed, since immunoSEQ gave only junction sequences and no quality scores. Assay used: immunoSEQ multiplex PCR; TCRdb lists only in-frame clones, some missing. That table is the source of V, J and clone size, and D and trimming were worked out from the DNA. The repertoire holds roughly 1,800,000 clones, with about 95% as singletons. CD8 cells regarded as naive lacked CD45RO, were positively chosen for CCR7, and omitted terminally differentiated effector memory CD45RA+ cells. Germline V gene sequence: CDR1 MNHEY, CDR2 SMNVEV (reference sequence). The CDR3 contains 13 residues.

The clonotype originates from a man between 18 and 29 years old in good health. The chain is built from TRBV27 and TRBJ1-5; D is unresolved. Sequenced input: naive CD8+ T cells sorted from blood. For the CDR3, the DNA is TGTGCCAGCAGATTATATAGCAATCAGCCCCAGCATTTT. Its translation is CASRLYSNQPQHF.